This T cell receptor beta chain was recovered during a study of blood T cell repertoires in COVID-19. Across the whole study: Sites across the United States, Italy and Spain contributed samples from acute and convalescent COVID-19. PBMCs, B-cell-depleted T cells, or T cells provided the cDNA or gDNA that made up the material.

The V gene end was trimmed by 3 bases and the J gene end by 4 bases; junction bases not matched to a gene: 5. The germline V gene has CDR1 MNHEY and CDR2 SVGAGI. The CDR3 is 15 amino acids. Participants' reported clinical history set cohort assignment. In the original analysis: Nucleated cell number was recorded as an estimate derived from reference gene primer amplification. Sequencing used immunoSEQ multiplex PCR; TCRdb keeps in-frame clones, though not all of them. V and J calls and clone size are copied from that table; D and trimming were computed from the DNA. The table records hundreds of thousands of clones, 80% to 85% of them present only once.

The source of this sequence is a man aged 35 to 55 who had been exposed to COVID-19. The rearrangement joins TRBV6-5 to TRBJ2-7, with 11 bases aligning to TRBD2. Sequencing used PBMCs or T cells enriched from blood (not recorded which). CDR3 nucleotide sequence: TGTGCCAGCAGTTATAGCGGGAGGGCCAGGTACGAGCAGTACTTC. Protein: CASSYSGRARYEQYF.